A single sample gave rise to the 31 T cell receptor beta chains below, sequenced in a study of blood T cells in healthy people across ages. For the second PCR, which ran for 7 to 11 cycles, a sample-barcoded 5' primer and a J-beta primer mix were used. TCRdb processed the 5' RACE reads anew with MiXCR; each CDR3 protein has one entry. The sample consists of around 650,000 distinct CDR3 sequences, 40% to 50% of them appearing once. The sequenced sample consisted of blood. These receptors were taken from a man at least 80 years old in good health.

This clonotype turned up a few times. This chain uses TRBV7-2 with TRBJ2-7; D is uncertain. The CDR3 has 14 residues. Trimming pared 1 base from V and 5 bases from J, leaving 12 bases between. The germline gives CDR1 SGHTA, CDR2 FQGNSA. CDR3 coding DNA: TGTGCCAGCAGCTTAGTCGTTGGGGTCGACGAGCAGTACTTC. It encodes CASSLVVGVDEQYF. Full variable domain (rest looked up from reference TRBV7-2 and TRBJ2-7): GAGVSQSPSNKVTEKGKDVELRCDPISGHTALYWYRQSLGQGLEFLIYFQGNSAPDKSGLPSDRFSAERTGGSVSTLTIQRTQQEDSAVYLCASSLVVGVDEQYFGPGTRLTVT.

The chain carries TRBV6-2 or TRBV6-3 and TRBJ1-2; 11 nucleotides align to TRBD1. Germline lookup yields CDR1 MNHEY and CDR2 SVGEGT. The CDR3 contains 13 residues. The junction had 2 bases not matched to a gene; V was cut back by 6 bases and J by 5 bases. The CDR3 loop reads CASRGTGGYGYTF. CDR3 coding DNA: TGTGCCAGCAGAGGGACAGGGGGATATGGCTACACCTTC.

For the CDR3, the DNA is TGTGCCAGCGCGCCCGACCCTAGCGGGGGGGCCAGGAGCACAGATACGCAGTATTTT. Translated: CASAPDPSGGARSTDTQYF. V is TRBV3-1 and J is TRBJ2-3, with TRBD2 identical over 12 bases. Germline CDR1 reads LGHDT; CDR2 reads YNNKEL (reference sequence). V lost 8 bases to trimming and J lost 0 bases; unmatched junction nucleotides: 15. CDR3 size: 19 residues.

This clonotype came up many times. V usage is TRBV5-1 and J usage is TRBJ2-3; D assignment may be TRBD1 or TRBD2 (5 bases each). Germline lookup yields CDR1 SGHRS and CDR2 YFSETQ. V shed 5 bases and J shed 1 base, with 11 bases lying between them. This CDR3 is built from 14 residues. Here the CDR3 reads CASSSGDRTDTQYF. In DNA, the CDR3 is TGCGCCAGCAGTTCCGGGGACCGCACAGATACGCAGTATTTT.

This sequence joins TRBV7-3 and TRBJ2-5, with a possible D match to TRBD2 (6 bases). The length of the CDR3 is 15 residues. Germline values: CDR1 SGHTA, CDR2 FQGTGA. The V end was cut by 5 bases, the J end by 4 bases, with 17 bases between. The CDR3 loop is CASSPSPGATETQYF. CDR3 nucleotides: TGTGCCAGCAGCCCATCACCGGGAGCCACAGAGACCCAGTACTTC. The complete variable domain, with remaining parts taken from reference TRBV7-3 and TRBJ2-5, reads GAGVSQTPSNKVTEKGKYVELRCDPISGHTALYWYRQSLGQGPEFLIYFQGTGAADDSGLPNDRFFAVRPEGSVSTLKIQRTERGDSAVYLCASSPSPGATETQYFGPGTRLLVL.

V is TRBV7-9 and J is TRBJ1-4; TRBD1 aligns across 7 bases. The germline V gene has CDR1 SEHNR and CDR2 FQNEAQ (reference sequence). CDR3 length: 16 amino acids. J gave up 5 bases and V 1 base, and 7 bases lay outside the gene matches. This chain's CDR3 is CASSLGGQAENEKLFF. The CDR3 coding sequence is TGTGCCAGCAGCTTAGGAGGACAGGCAGAGAATGAAAAACTGTTTTTT.

The V and J genes are TRBV20-1 and TRBJ2-3; D unclear. CDR1 and CDR2 from the germline V gene are DFQATT and SNEGSKA (reference sequence). The CDR3 is 18 residues long. Trimming shortened V by 1 base and J by 0 bases, and 20 bases separated the two germline ends. CDR3: CSARVSSVWSSSTDTQYF. CDR3 bases: TGCAGTGCTAGAGTGTCAAGTGTCTGGAGTTCTAGCACAGATACGCAGTATTTT.

The chain joins TRBV20-1 to TRBJ2-5; TRBD1 might be the D (6 bases). V lost 7 bases and J 0 bases, leaving 18 bases between the germline ends. CDR3 length: 15 residues. CDR1 is DFQATT and CDR2 is SNEGSKA in the germline V gene (reference sequence). CDR3 nucleotides: TGCAGTGTCAATGGGCACAGGGTGAACCAAGAGACCCAGTACTTC. Translation gives CSVNGHRVNQETQYF.

J is TRBJ2-1 and V is TRBV7-2; the D is unclear. Gene TRBJ2-7 matches the end of the DNA better, so the J call may be wrong. CDR1 is SGHTA and CDR2 is FQGNSA in the germline V gene. This CDR3 is built from 15 residues. The CDR3 region is CASSSTAAAYNEQYF. As DNA, the CDR3 is TGTGCCAGCAGCTCAACAGCTGCTGCCTACAATGAGCAGTACTTC.

The chain has TRBV6-6 and TRBJ2-7; 10 nucleotides agree with TRBD2. The germline CDR1 and CDR2 sequences are MNHNY and SVGAGI (reference sequence). The CDR3 length is 16 residues. With V trimmed by 1 base and J by 0 bases, 3 bases remained unmatched. The DNA for the CDR3 is TGTGCCAGCAGTTACTGGGCTAGCGGGAGCTCCTACGAGCAGTACTTC. This gives the protein CASSYWASGSSYEQYF.

Notes on this clonotype: A clone one base away is much larger, so this may be a read error. Without the conserved terminal phenylalanine or tryptophan, this CDR3 likely stems from a read error. In DNA, the CDR3 is TGCAGCGTTGGGGACAGGGGGCCAACTAATGAAAAACTGTTTTTA. Its translation: CSVGDRGPTNEKLFL. The chain uses TRBV29-1 and TRBJ1-4, with 12 bases matching TRBD1. CDR3 length equals 15 residues. The germline gives CDR1 SQVTM, CDR2 ANQGSEA. Trimming at V came to 4 bases and at J to 0 bases, leaving 0 bases not matched to a gene.

This clonotype was counted between two and nine times. This chain joins TRBV20-1 and TRBJ2-7, with TRBD1 identical over 7 bases. The DNA end is a closer match to TRBJ2-5, so the J assignment may be wrong. This CDR3 spans 12 amino acids. Germline assignment: CDR1 DFQATT and CDR2 SNEGSKA (reference sequence). CDR3 protein: CSAQRQGETQYF. The CDR3 DNA sequence: TGCAGTGCTCAGAGACAGGGTGAGACCCAGTACTTC.

The rearrangement uses TRBV7-3 and TRBJ2-1; 12 bases agree with TRBD2. CDR1 is SGHTA, CDR2 FQGTGA, per germline. V gave up 5 bases and J gave up 3 bases; unmatched junction bases: 5. The CDR3 consists of 16 residues. CDR3 in amino acids: CASSARGLAGYNEQFF. In DNA form, the CDR3 reads TGTGCCAGCAGCGCCAGGGGACTAGCGGGCTACAATGAGCAGTTCTTC.

The rearrangement links TRBV29-1 to TRBJ2-3, with D maybe TRBD2 (5 bases). The CDR3 runs to 12 residues. CDR1 is SQVTM, CDR2 ANQGSEA, per germline. V lost 5 bases and J lost 5, with 11 bases in between. CDR3 sequence reads: CSVRGSEDTQYF. CDR3 DNA sequence: TGCAGCGTTCGAGGGTCTGAAGATACGCAGTATTTT.

The chain uses TRBV6-5 and TRBJ1-2; D may be TRBD1 (5 bases). Trimming removed 4 bases at V and 1 base at J, with 10 bases between. This CDR3 has 14 amino acids. In germline, CDR1 is MNHEY, CDR2 SVGAGI. This chain's CDR3 is CASSSGQYNYGYTF. Here the CDR3 DNA reads TGTGCCAGCAGTTCTGGACAATATAACTATGGCTACACCTTC.

Comments on this clonotype: This may arise from a read error, as a much more abundant clone is one base away. The chain links TRBV10-3 to TRBJ2-3; TRBD2 is a possible D gene (5 bases). Germline assignment: CDR1 ENHRY and CDR2 SYGVKD. Trimming pared 6 bases from V and 2 bases from J, leaving 12 bases between. The CDR3 length is 14 residues. Written as DNA, the CDR3 is TGTGCCATCAGCCCCGGGGTGAACACAGATACGCAGTATTTT. The encoded protein is CAISPGVNTDTQYF.

Worth noting for this clonotype: Being one base from a much bigger clone, this may be a read error. This chain uses TRBV18 with TRBJ2-7; 7 bases map to TRBD1. The CDR3 runs to 15 residues. CDR1 is KGHSH and CDR2 is LQKENI in the germline V gene. DNA of the CDR3: TGTGCCGGCTCACCCGGGACAGAGAGCTCCTACGAGCAGTACTTC. It codes for CAGSPGTESSYEQYF.

Concerning this clonotype: Germline is not matched at one junction end, which may reflect a read error. V and J are TRBV4-3 and TRBJ2-3; D unclear. The CDR3 is 17 residues long. CDR1 LGHNA and CDR2 YSLEER come from the germline V gene. This CDR3 reads CVSSQDGVPTRTDTQYF. The CDR3, as DNA: TGCGTCAGCAGCCAAGATGGGGTTCCAACACGCACAGATACGCAGTATTTT.

This clonotype was counted ten times or more. This chain links TRBV4-2 with TRBJ2-7; D remains ambiguous. Germline V gene lookup returns CDR1 LGHNA and CDR2 YNFKEQ. Trimming removed 1 base at V and 0 bases at J, with 10 bases between. The CDR3 extends over 15 amino acids. The CDR3 region has the DNA TGTGCCAGCAGCCAAGCGTCGCGCGACTCCTACGAGCAGTACTTC. This codes for CASSQASRDSYEQYF.

The sample holds many counts of this clonotype. This rearrangement joins TRBV29-1 to TRBJ2-3; D remains unclear. With 7 bases removed from V and 6 bases from J, the gap between germline ends came to 14 bases. Germline V lookup: CDR1 SQVTM, CDR2 ANQGSEA. The CDR3 has 12 residues. CDR3 region: CSAAELQDTQYF. The CDR3 DNA reads as TGCAGCGCTGCAGAGCTTCAGGATACGCAGTATTTT.

The gene calls are TRBV6-1 and TRBJ2-1; tentatively, D is TRBD1 (6 bases). The CDR3 runs 11 residues. Germline CDR1 is MNHNS and CDR2 is SASEGT. Trimming shortened V by 8 bases and J by 7 bases, and 9 bases separated the two germline ends. The chain's CDR3 is CASGTMNEQFF. CDR3 DNA sequence: TGTGCCAGCGGGACAATGAATGAGCAGTTCTTC.

The rearrangement joins TRBV10-3 to TRBJ1-5; no definite D call. V was clipped by 2 bases and J by 5 bases, with 7 bases between them. The CDR3 covers 13 residues. Germline V gene lookup returns CDR1 ENHRY and CDR2 SYGVKD. CDR3 sequence (DNA): TGTGCCATCAGTGAGCCGTGGGATCAGCCCCAGCATTTT. Its protein is CAISEPWDQPQHF.

The chain has TRBV28 and TRBJ2-4; perhaps TRBD1 as D (5 bases). The DNA end is a closer match to TRBJ2-7, so the J assignment may be wrong. Germline values: CDR1 MDHEN, CDR2 SYDVKM. This CDR3 comprises 16 residues. CDR3 sequence reads: CASRNPTEGMGYEQYF. Here the CDR3 DNA reads TGTGCCAGCAGGAACCCGACAGAAGGAATGGGCTACGAGCAGTACTTC.

A few counts support this clonotype. V is TRBV7-2 and J is TRBJ2-1; 12 nucleotides align to TRBD2. In germline, CDR1 is SGHTA, CDR2 FQGNSA. The V and J ends lost 4 bases and 0 bases, in that order; junction bases with no gene match: 10. This CDR3 region has 19 residues. CDR3 sequence reads: CASSSTLAGGSSSYNEQFF. The CDR3 DNA follows: TGTGCCAGCAGCTCGACACTAGCGGGAGGCTCTAGCTCCTACAATGAGCAGTTCTTC.

This clonotype was observed a handful of times. The chain combines TRBV7-2 with TRBJ2-7; D perhaps matches TRBD1 (5 bases). Trimming left V 5 bases short and J 4 bases short, with 12 bases between. Germline V gene sequence: CDR1 SGHTA, CDR2 FQGNSA. CDR3 length: 13 amino acids. This CDR3 is CASSKGTGYEQYF. In nucleotides, the CDR3 is TGTGCCAGCAGCAAGGGTACAGGTTACGAGCAGTACTTC.

The V call is TRBV7-2, the J call TRBJ2-1; the D gene is possibly TRBD2 (5 bases). CDR1 and CDR2 (germline): SGHTA, FQGNSA. The CDR3 has 15 residues. The V gene lost 4 bases and the J gene lost 6 bases, with 16 bases spanning the gap. The CDR3 loop reads CASSCRWNRGNEQFF. The DNA for the CDR3 is TGTGCCAGCAGCTGTAGGTGGAACCGGGGCAATGAGCAGTTCTTC.

This clonotype was observed a few times. The V gene is TRBV28, the J gene TRBJ2-3; D gene uncertain. The V and J ends lost 10 bases and 4 bases respectively, with 9 bases between them. This CDR3 is 11 amino acids long. Germline CDR1 is MDHEN and CDR2 is SYDVKM. The CDR3 here is CATRRADTQYF. The CDR3, as DNA: TGTGCCACCCGTCGGGCAGATACGCAGTATTTT.

This chain uses TRBV5-1 with TRBJ2-7; no clear D. The V end was cut by 3 bases, the J end by 2 bases, with 9 bases between. This CDR3 is 13 amino acids long. Germline CDR1 is SGHRS and CDR2 is YFSETQ. The CDR3 DNA follows: TGCGCCAGCAGCTCGACAACAACCTACGAGCAGTACTTC. Its protein is CASSSTTTYEQYF.

The chain uses TRBV4-1 and TRBJ2-7; TRBD1 might be the D (5 bases). V gave up 6 bases and J gave up 3 bases, with 12 bases separating them. This CDR3 is 13 amino acids long. Germline values: CDR1 MGHRA, CDR2 YSYEKL. CDR3 coding DNA: TGCGCCAGCAGTCCACAGGCTAACTACGAGCAGTACTTC. Protein sequence: CASSPQANYEQYF.

The V and J genes are TRBV3-1 and TRBJ2-5; 8 nucleotides align to TRBD1. CDR1 and CDR2 from the germline V gene are LGHDT and YNNKEL (reference sequence). J gave up 9 bases and V 4 bases, and 7 bases lay outside the gene matches. The CDR3 sequence is 13 residues long. CDR3 protein: CASSLQGAAAQYF. DNA for the CDR3: TGTGCCAGCAGCCTCCAGGGGGCGGCGGCCCAGTACTTC.

This chain connects TRBV12-3 or TRBV12-4 to TRBJ2-3; 9 bases align to TRBD2. This CDR3 comprises 17 residues. After removal of 6 bases from V and 1 base from J, the junction contained 11 bases not matched to a gene. CDR3 coding DNA: TGTGCCAGCAGGCAATCGACAGCGGGGGGCCGCACAGATACGCAGTATTTT. Translated: CASRQSTAGGRTDTQYF.